This T cell receptor beta chain was profiled in a study of T cell responses to AZD1222 COVID-19 vaccine. V was pared by 0 bases and J by 0 bases, with 5 bases of the junction left unmatched. Germline CDR1 is SGDLS and CDR2 is YYNGEE. CDR3 length: 18 amino acids. Generated by immunoSEQ multiplex PCR, the TCRdb table keeps only in-frame clones and is missing some. The repertoire consists of 140,000 to 150,000 clones, with roughly nine tenths occurring once and the leading ten covering roughly 1.7%. Study-wide points: Every sample of the repertoires postdated the peak T cell response. At baseline, just five to seven AZD1222 recipients tested seropositive. Regions 160-218 and 743-854 dominated among vaccine-associated CD4 TCRs spanning spike.

This clone occurred a few times. The target antigen is unknown. The sequence derives from an adult who received the AZD1222 COVID-19 vaccine. The rearrangement uses TRBV9 and TRBJ2-6, with TRBD2 matching over 8 bases. The sequencing used peripheral blood, collected 28 days after the second AZD1222 dose. This chain's CDR3 is CASSVVPGGASGANVLTF. The DNA of the CDR3 is TGTGCCAGCAGCGTAGTCCCGGGAGGGGCCTCTGGGGCCAACGTCCTGACTTTC.